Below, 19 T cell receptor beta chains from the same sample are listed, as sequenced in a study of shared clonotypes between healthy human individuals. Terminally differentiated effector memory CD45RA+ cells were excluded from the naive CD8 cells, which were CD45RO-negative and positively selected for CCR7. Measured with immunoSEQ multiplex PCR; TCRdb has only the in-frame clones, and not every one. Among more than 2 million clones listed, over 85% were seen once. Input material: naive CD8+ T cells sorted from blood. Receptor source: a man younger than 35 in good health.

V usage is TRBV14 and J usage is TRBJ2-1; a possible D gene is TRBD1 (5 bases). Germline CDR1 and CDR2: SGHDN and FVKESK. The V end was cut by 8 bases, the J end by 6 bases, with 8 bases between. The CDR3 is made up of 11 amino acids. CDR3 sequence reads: CASSRGNEQFF. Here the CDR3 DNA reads TGTGCCAGCTCTAGGGGCAATGAGCAGTTCTTC.

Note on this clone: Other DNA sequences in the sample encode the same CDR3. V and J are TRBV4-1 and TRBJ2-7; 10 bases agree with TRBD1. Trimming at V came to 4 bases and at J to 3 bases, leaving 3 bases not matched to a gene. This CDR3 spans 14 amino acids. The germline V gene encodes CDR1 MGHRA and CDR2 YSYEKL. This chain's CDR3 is CASSPRTGGYEQYF. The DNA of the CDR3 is TGCGCCAGCAGCCCACGGACAGGGGGCTACGAGCAGTACTTC.

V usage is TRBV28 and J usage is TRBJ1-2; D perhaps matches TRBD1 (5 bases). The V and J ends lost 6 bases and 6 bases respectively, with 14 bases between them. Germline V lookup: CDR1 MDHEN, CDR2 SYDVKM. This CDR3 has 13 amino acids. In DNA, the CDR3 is TGTGCCAGCAGCGACGGGGGTGGAGATGGCTACACCTTC. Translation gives CASSDGGGDGYTF.

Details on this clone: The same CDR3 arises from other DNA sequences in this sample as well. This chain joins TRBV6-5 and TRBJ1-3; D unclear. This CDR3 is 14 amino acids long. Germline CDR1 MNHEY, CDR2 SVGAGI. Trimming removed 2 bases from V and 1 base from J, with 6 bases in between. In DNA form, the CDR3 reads TGTGCCAGCAGTTACGCGGAGTCTGGAAACACCATATATTTT. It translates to CASSYAESGNTIYF.

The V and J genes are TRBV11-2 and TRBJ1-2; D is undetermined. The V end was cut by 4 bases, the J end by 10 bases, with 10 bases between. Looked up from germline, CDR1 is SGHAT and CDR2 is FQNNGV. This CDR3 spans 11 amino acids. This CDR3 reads CASSYGPAYTF. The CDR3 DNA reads TGTGCCAGCAGCTATGGTCCAGCCTACACCTTC.

In nucleotides, the CDR3 is TGTGCCAGTAGTGTAACAGGGGTGAGCTATGGCTACACCTTC. Translated, it gives CASSVTGVSYGYTF. This sequence joins TRBV19 and TRBJ1-2; 7 bases are shared with TRBD1. From germline, CDR1 is LNHDA and CDR2 SQIVND (reference sequence). CDR3 length: 14 residues. Unmatched junction bases numbered 7, after V lost 5 bases and J lost 4 bases.

CDR3 sequence reads: CASRYDLDSYNSPLHF. CDR3 nucleotides: TGTGCCAGCAGGTACGATTTGGACAGTTATAATTCACCCCTCCACTTT. The genes are TRBV6-6 and TRBJ1-6; weak D call: TRBD1 (6 bases). V lost 6 bases to trimming and J lost 4 bases, with 16 bases between them. The CDR3 loop spans 16 amino acids. Germline CDR1 MNHNY, CDR2 SVGAGI (reference sequence).

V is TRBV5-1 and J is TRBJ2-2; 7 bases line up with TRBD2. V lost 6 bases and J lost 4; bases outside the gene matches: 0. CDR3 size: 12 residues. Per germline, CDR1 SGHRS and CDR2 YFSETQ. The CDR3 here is CASTSGTGELFF. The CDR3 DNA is TGCGCCAGCACTAGCGGCACCGGGGAGCTGTTTTTT.

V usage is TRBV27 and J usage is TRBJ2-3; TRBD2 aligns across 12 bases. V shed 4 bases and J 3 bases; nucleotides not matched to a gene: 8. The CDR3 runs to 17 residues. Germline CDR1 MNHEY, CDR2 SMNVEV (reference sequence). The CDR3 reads CASSSLTSGGGTDTQYF. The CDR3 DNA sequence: TGTGCCAGCAGTTCCCTGACTAGCGGGGGAGGAACAGATACGCAGTATTTT.

CDR3: CASSLGTGGTQYF. CDR3 coding DNA: TGTGCCAGCAGCTTGGGGACAGGGGGGACCCAGTACTTC. The chain employs TRBV5-6 and TRBJ2-5; 10 nucleotides agree with TRBD1. The trim removed 0 bases at V and 7 bases at J, leaving 0 bases unmatched. The V gene's germline CDR1 is SGHDT and CDR2 YYEEEE. This CDR3 has 13 residues.

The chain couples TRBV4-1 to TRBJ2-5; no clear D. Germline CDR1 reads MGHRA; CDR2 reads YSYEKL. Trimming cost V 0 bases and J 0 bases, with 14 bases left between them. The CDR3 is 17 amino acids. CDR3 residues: CASSQDLRTVNQETQYF. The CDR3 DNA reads TGCGCCAGCAGCCAAGACTTAAGGACCGTGAACCAAGAGACCCAGTACTTC.

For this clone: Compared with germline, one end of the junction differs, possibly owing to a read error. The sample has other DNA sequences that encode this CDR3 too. The CDR3 reads CAWTPTGYGYTF. In nucleotides, the CDR3 is TGTGCCTGGACACCGACTGGCTATGGCTACACCTTT. This chain links TRBV30 with TRBJ1-2; no definite D call. CDR1 is GTSNPN, CDR2 SVGIG, per germline (reference sequence). The CDR3 covers 12 residues.

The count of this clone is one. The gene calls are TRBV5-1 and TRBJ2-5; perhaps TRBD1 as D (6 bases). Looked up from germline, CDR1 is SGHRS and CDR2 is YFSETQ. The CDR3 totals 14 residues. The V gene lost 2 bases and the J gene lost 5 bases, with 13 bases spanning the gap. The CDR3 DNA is TGCGCCAGCAGCTTAATGGGGGCCCCCGAGACCCAGTACTTC. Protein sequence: CASSLMGAPETQYF.

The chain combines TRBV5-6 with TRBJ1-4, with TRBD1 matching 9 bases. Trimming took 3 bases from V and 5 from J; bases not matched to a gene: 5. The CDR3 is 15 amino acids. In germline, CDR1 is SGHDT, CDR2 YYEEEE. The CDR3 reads CASSSAGTGNEKLFF. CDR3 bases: TGTGCCAGCAGCTCCGCCGGGACAGGGAATGAAAAACTGTTTTTT.

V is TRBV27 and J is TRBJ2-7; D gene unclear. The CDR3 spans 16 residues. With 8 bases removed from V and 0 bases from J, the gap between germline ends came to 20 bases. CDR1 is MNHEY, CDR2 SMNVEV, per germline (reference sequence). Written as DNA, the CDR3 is TGTGCCAGCGCGTTAGAGCCGGACCGGAGCTCCTACGAGCAGTACTTC. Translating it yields CASALEPDRSSYEQYF.

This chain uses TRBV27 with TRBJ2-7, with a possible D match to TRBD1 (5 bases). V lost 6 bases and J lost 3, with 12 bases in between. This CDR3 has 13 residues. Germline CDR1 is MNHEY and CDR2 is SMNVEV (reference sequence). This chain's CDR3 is CASRRRGFYEQYF. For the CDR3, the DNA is TGTGCCAGCAGGCGAAGGGGATTCTACGAGCAGTACTTC.

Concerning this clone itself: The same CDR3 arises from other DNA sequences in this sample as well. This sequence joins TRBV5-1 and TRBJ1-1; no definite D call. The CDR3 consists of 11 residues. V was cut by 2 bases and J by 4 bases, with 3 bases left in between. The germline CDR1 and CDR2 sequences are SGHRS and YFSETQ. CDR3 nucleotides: TGCGCCAGCAGCTTCGGCACTGAAGCTTTCTTT. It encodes CASSFGTEAFF.

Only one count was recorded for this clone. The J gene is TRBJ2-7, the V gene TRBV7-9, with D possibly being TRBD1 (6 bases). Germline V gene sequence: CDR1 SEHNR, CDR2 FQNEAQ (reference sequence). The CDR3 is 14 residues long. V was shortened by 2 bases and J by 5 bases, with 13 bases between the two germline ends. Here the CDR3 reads CASSLSTGIHEQYF. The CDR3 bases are TGTGCCAGCAGCTTATCAACAGGGATCCACGAGCAGTACTTC. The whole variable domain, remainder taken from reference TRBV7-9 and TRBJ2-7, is DTGVSQNPRHKITKRGQNVTFRCDPISEHNRLYWYRQTLGQGPEFLTYFQNEAQLEKSRLLSDRFSAERPKGSFSTLEIQRTEQGDSAMYLCASSLSTGIHEQYFGPGTRLTVT.

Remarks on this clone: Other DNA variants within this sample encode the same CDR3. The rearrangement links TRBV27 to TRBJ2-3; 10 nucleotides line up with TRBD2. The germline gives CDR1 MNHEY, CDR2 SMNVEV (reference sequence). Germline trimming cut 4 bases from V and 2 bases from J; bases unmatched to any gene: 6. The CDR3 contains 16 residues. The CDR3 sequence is CASSSLLAGVTDTQYF. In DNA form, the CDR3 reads TGTGCCAGCAGTTCCCTTCTAGCGGGAGTCACAGATACGCAGTATTTT.